This T cell receptor beta chain was identified during a study of blood T cell repertoires in COVID-19 (dated by TCRdb to about 2020). Some background on the complete study: Collaborator samples came from the United States, Italy and Spain and covered acute and convalescent phases of COVID-19. Where available, HLA class I and class II types were obtained from metadata supplied by the sample provider rather than from assay-based typing. The samples were drawn from the first 160 participants of the ongoing ImmuneRACE study and from 950 to 1,500 subjects provided by 6 global collaborators. The dataset comprised deeply sampled blood TCRbeta repertoires from subjects exposed to, actively infected with, or recovered from COVID-19. The sample metadata nearly always contained a de-identified subject ID, COVID-19 status, age in years and sex. The repertoires were made available in a free public database intended to serve as a resource for research on the immune response to SARS-CoV-2. The prospective study material was composed of cDNA or gDNA derived from T cells, B-cell-depleted T cells, or PBMCs. What the authors observed across the whole study: Clinical and demographic metadata were provided uncurated, with the amount varying by source and participant.

Points on this clone: Its antigen is currently not known. No qualities accompany the bases; no much larger clone lies one base away.

At one collaborating source in Seattle, patients were enrolled during active infection and were followed longitudinally through the course of disease. Collaborating institutions collected whole blood in K2EDTA tubes following their own protocols. Collaborator samples were shipped for TCRbeta analysis as frozen whole blood, isolated PBMCs, or DNA extracted from either sample type. TCRbeta CDR3 regions were amplified from genomic DNA using the immunoSEQ Assay, a bias-controlled multiplex PCR. The original pipeline was this. The number of nucleated cells in each sample was estimated by amplification of reference gene primers within the assay. To quantify the absolute abundance of each unique TCRbeta CDR3 rearrangement, sequence reads were collapsed and filtered. Productive Simpson clonality was computed per sample as the square root of Simpson's diversity index over productive rearrangements. Not all clones reach the TCRdb copy of this immuneACCESS table, which keeps in-frame sequences only. Checked studies attribute under half of the gap to unresolved V genes and leave the rest unexplained. That table supplies the V and J calls and clone size; D and trimming were determined from the DNA. For this sample the table gives about 49,000 clones, of which 80% to 85% were detected only once. Around 20% of the sample goes to the ten largest clones.

The V end gives up 5 bases and the J end 2 bases, leaving 7 bases in the junction not matched to a gene. Per the germline V gene (reference sequence), LGHDT is the CDR1 and YNNKEL is the CDR2. From the cysteine through the phenylalanine, the CDR3 covers 15 amino acids. Only the CDR3 DNA stays, 45 bases, in frame from base 1. What was sequenced was peripheral blood. The sequence links TRBV3-1 (or the pseudogene TRBV3-2) to TRBJ2-7, and 9 junctional nucleotides match TRBD2. The clonotype comes from a woman older than 75 with COVID-19, enrolled during active disease. The bases are TGTGCCAGCAGCGTAGGTCTAGCGGGGACCTACGAGCAGTACTTC. Its amino acids are CASSVGLAGTYEQYF.